Listed below are T cell receptor beta chains from one sample, sequenced in a study of naive and memory T cell subsets. Each CDR3 protein is one row after TCRdb ran MiXCR on the UMI-ligation and nested PCR reads. The data contain around 140,000 distinct CDR3 sequences, 22% of them singletons. Sequenced material: naive CD4+ T cells from blood. These receptors all stem from a human donor in good health. Both conserved end residues are part of each CDR3. A D gene is named only where the DNA matches it firmly. Where a row states a size, it is once, few, many or the class of an expanded clone; other rows omit it.

few	TRBV24-1	TRBD2	TRBJ2-4	CATSVSSGREDKNIQYF	TGTGCCACCAGTGTCTCTAGCGGGCGGGAGGACAAAAACATTCAGTACTTC
few	TRBV7-6	-	TRBJ1-1	CASSLGRGGATEAFF	TGTGCCAGCAGCTTAGGGCGGGGAGGGGCCACTGAAGCTTTCTTT
-	TRBV7-8	-	TRBJ2-3	CASGILGNRGDTQYF	TGTGCCAGCGGAATATTAGGGAATCGGGGAGATACGCAGTATTTT
few	TRBV24-1	-	TRBJ1-2	CATSTDSNYGYTF	TGTGCCACCAGTACCGACAGTAACTATGGCTACACCTTC
-	TRBV29-1	-	TRBJ2-7	CSGRDNTYEQYF	TGCAGCGGCCGGGACAACACCTACGAGCAGTACTTC
-	TRBV4-1	-	TRBJ1-5	CASSQDQGQPQHF	TGCGCCAGCAGCCAAGATCAGGGCCAGCCCCAGCATTTT
once	TRBV12-3/TRBV12-4	-	TRBJ1-6	CASSKQAGGSPLHF	TGTGCCAGCAGCAAACAAGCCGGGGGTTCACCCCTCCACTTT
many	TRBV30	-	TRBJ2-1	CAWRPQGSYNEQFF	TGTGCCTGGAGACCACAGGGATCCTACAATGAGCAGTTCTTC
few	TRBV7-2	-	TRBJ2-5	CASSLDPGKETQYF	TGTGCCAGCAGCTTAGATCCGGGGAAAGAGACCCAGTACTTC
few	TRBV28	TRBD2	TRBJ2-7	CASSSYSGRRYEQYF	TGTGCCAGCAGTTCTTATAGCGGGAGGCGCTACGAGCAGTACTTC
-	TRBV24-1	TRBD2	TRBJ2-3	CATSDLSRTSGNTQYF	TGTGCCACCAGTGATTTATCCCGGACTAGCGGAAATACGCAGTATTTT
-	TRBV2	-	TRBJ1-2	CASSDLGGGYTF	TGTGCCAGCAGTGATCTGGGTGGTGGCTACACCTTC
few	TRBV7-8	TRBD2	TRBJ2-2	CAGWTSSTGELFF	TGTGCCGGATGGACTAGCAGCACCGGGGAGCTGTTTTTT
few	TRBV29-1	TRBD1	TRBJ2-7	CSVRRTGGLPYEQYF	TGCAGCGTAAGACGTACAGGGGGCTTACCCTACGAGCAGTACTTC
many	TRBV3-1	TRBD1	TRBJ2-5	CASSQDPGTGRETQYF	TGTGCCAGCAGCCAAGATCCCGGGACAGGGAGAGAGACCCAGTACTTC
-	TRBV6-6	TRBD1	TRBJ2-7	CASSSRGSEQYF	TGTGCCAGCAGTTCCAGGGGGAGTGAGCAGTACTTC
-	TRBV4-3	TRBD1	TRBJ1-1	CASSQRREGGIEAFF	TGCGCCAGCAGCCAACGAAGAGAAGGGGGCATAGAAGCTTTCTTT
-	TRBV29-1	-	TRBJ2-5	CSVRAYQETQYF	TGCAGCGTTCGGGCCTACCAAGAGACCCAGTACTTC
few	TRBV29-1	-	TRBJ1-3	CSVETDSGNTIYF	TGCAGCGTGGAGACAGACTCTGGAAACACCATATATTTT
few	TRBV4-3	TRBD2	TRBJ2-3	CASSQAAPLAGGTDTQYF	TGCGCCAGCAGCCAAGCCGCCCCCCTAGCGGGAGGCACAGATACGCAGTATTTT
-	TRBV5-1	TRBD2	TRBJ2-1	CASSTLPSGGDYNEQFF	TGCGCCAGCTCAACACTCCCCAGCGGGGGGGACTACAATGAGCAGTTCTTC
-	TRBV12-3/TRBV12-4	-	TRBJ2-2	CASSFSPQVAGELFF	TGTGCCAGCAGTTTTTCCCCACAGGTCGCCGGGGAGCTGTTTTTT
-	TRBV28	-	TRBJ1-5	CASSSPPGVDQPQHF	TGTGCCAGCAGTTCCCCTCCCGGGGTGGATCAGCCCCAGCATTTT
-	TRBV5-5	TRBD1	TRBJ2-3	CASSYLPGQRTDTQYF	TGTGCCAGCAGTTATCTTCCGGGACAGAGAACAGATACGCAGTATTTT